Below, 18 T cell receptor beta chains from the same sample are listed, as sequenced in a study of T cells in Graves' hyperthyroidism and ophthalmopathy. Researchers took RNA transcripts and amplified the TCR beta CDR3 regions from them. During a first-round RT-PCR of the TCR CDR3, the HTBI primer set was used. TCRdb re-derived calls from the multiplex PCR reads in MiXCR, one entry per CDR3 protein. The sample includes some 500,000 distinct CDR3 sequences, approximately 14% of them seen just once. Sequenced sample: blood. The receptors here all came from a woman aged 18 to 35 with Graves' hyperthyroidism.

This clonotype was picked up many times. The chain is built from TRBV20-1 and TRBJ1-1; D gene ambiguous. V was cut by 4 bases and J by 6 bases, with 27 bases left in between. Germline CDR1 is DFQATT and CDR2 is SNEGSKA (reference sequence). The CDR3 contains 17 residues. The CDR3 sequence: CSAIGSSGGHLNAEAFF. In nucleotides, the CDR3 is TGCAGTGCTATTGGGTCCTCGGGAGGCCACCTCAACGCTGAAGCTTTCTTT.

This clonotype was observed a few times. V gene TRBV6-1 combines with J gene TRBJ2-3; 9 bases are a match to TRBD1. This CDR3 spans 17 amino acids. V shed 5 bases, J shed 1 base, and the junction held 10 bases outside the gene matches. Germline V CDR1 and CDR2: MNHNS, SASEGT. In DNA form, the CDR3 reads TGTGCCAGCAGTCGCAACAGGGGGCCGGCTGGCACAGATACGCAGTATTTT. This gives the protein CASSRNRGPAGTDTQYF.

In its sample, this clonotype was seen many times. The CDR3 reads CASSYGPGAGGRGETQYF. In DNA, the CDR3 is TGTGCCAGCAGCTATGGGCCCGGGGCGGGAGGCCGGGGAGAGACCCAGTACTTC. The chain employs TRBV9 and TRBJ2-5; 8 bases agree with TRBD2. Germline assignment: CDR1 SGDLS and CDR2 YYNGEE. The length of the CDR3 is 18 residues. V dropped 4 bases and J dropped 4; count of bases not matched to a gene: 18.

At least ten counts were recorded for this clonotype. V gene TRBV6-1 combines with J gene TRBJ1-5, with unresolved D. V was clipped by 6 bases and J by 0 bases, with 12 bases between them. The germline V gene has CDR1 MNHNS and CDR2 SASEGT. This CDR3 is built from 15 residues. For the CDR3, the DNA is TGTGCCAGCAGCTTACAGCTATTTAGCAATCAGCCCCAGCATTTT. The encoded protein is CASSLQLFSNQPQHF.

Many counts were recorded for this clonotype. The chain combines TRBV2 with TRBJ1-2; D might be TRBD1 (5 bases). In germline, CDR1 is SNHLY, CDR2 FYNNEI. Trimming stripped 2 bases from V and 6 bases from J, with 13 bases between. This CDR3 spans 14 amino acids. CDR3 DNA sequence: TGTGCCAGCAGTGAACGACTATTGGACAATGGCTACACCTTC. Its protein is CASSERLLDNGYTF.

This clonotype was seen ten or more times. The chain joins TRBV6-1 to TRBJ2-3; D is ambiguous. Trimming shortened V by 5 bases and J by 3 bases, and 12 bases separated the two germline ends. The CDR3 spans 14 residues. Germline loops: CDR1 MNHNS, CDR2 SASEGT. The CDR3 DNA is TGTGCCAGCAGTCAGATGTTGCGGACAGATACGCAGTATTTT. This encodes CASSQMLRTDTQYF.

This clonotype appeared many times. This chain joins TRBV7-2 and TRBJ2-7, with D unresolved. The V end lost 5 bases, the J end lost 1 base, and 15 bases lay between the germline ends. Germline CDR1 reads SGHTA; CDR2 reads FQGNSA. This CDR3 region has 15 residues. The chain's CDR3 is CASSPGYLRSYEQYF. The CDR3 bases are TGTGCCAGCAGCCCAGGCTACCTCCGGTCCTACGAGCAGTACTTC.

Ten or more counts support this clonotype. The V gene is TRBV12-3 or TRBV12-4, the J gene TRBJ2-3, with D uncertain. CDR3 length equals 13 residues. The V and J ends lost 2 bases and 6 bases respectively, with 9 bases between them. The DNA for the CDR3 is TGTGCCAGCAGTTTATTACCCCGCGATACGCAGTATTTT. This encodes CASSLLPRDTQYF.

This clonotype was seen ten or more times. This chain joins TRBV12-3 or TRBV12-4 and TRBJ2-1, with D hard to call. The CDR3 has 17 residues. Trimming cost V 6 bases and J 8 bases, with 26 bases left between them. The CDR3, as DNA: TGTGCCAGCAGGGACCTTCGAGCCCCCACCCTGGCGCATGAGCAGTTCTTC. Its protein product is CASRDLRAPTLAHEQFF.

This clonotype showed up many times. V usage is TRBV20-1 and J usage is TRBJ1-5; TRBD1 is a possible D gene (5 bases). The CDR3 totals 18 residues. Looked up from germline, CDR1 is DFQATT and CDR2 is SNEGSKA (reference sequence). The V end lost 5 bases, the J end lost 2 bases, and 25 bases lay between the germline ends. This CDR3 reads CSAPKPVSGGGGNQPQHF. In nucleotides, the CDR3 is TGCAGTGCTCCGAAACCGGTGTCGGGGGGAGGAGGCAATCAGCCCCAGCATTTT.

The sample holds many counts of this clonotype. The chain is built from TRBV7-3 and TRBJ1-1, with 8 bases matching TRBD1. After removal of 2 bases from V and 10 bases from J, the junction contained 6 bases not matched to a gene. The CDR3 runs 13 residues. Germline V gene sequence: CDR1 SGHTA, CDR2 FQGTGA. CDR3 bases: TGTGCCAGCAGCTTATCTACAGGGACAGGAGCTTTCTTT. Protein sequence: CASSLSTGTGAFF. Filled out from reference TRBV7-3 and TRBJ1-1, the complete variable domain reads GAGVSQTPSNKVTEKGKYVELRCDPISGHTALYWYRQSLGQGPEFLIYFQGTGAADDSGLPNDRFFAVRPEGSVSTLKIQRTERGDSAVYLCASSLSTGTGAFFGQGTRLTVV.

At least ten counts were recorded for this clonotype. The chain has TRBV27 and TRBJ1-1; TRBD1 is a possible D gene (5 bases). CDR1 and CDR2 from the germline V gene are MNHEY and SMNVEV (reference sequence). This CDR3 comprises 13 residues. V was clipped by 5 bases and J by 3 bases, with 10 bases between them. Here the CDR3 DNA reads TGTGCCAGCAGTATGGGGGTGGACACTGAAGCTTTCTTT. This sequence encodes CASSMGVDTEAFF.

This clonotype appeared a few times. The rearrangement links TRBV7-2 to TRBJ1-6, with 7 bases identical to TRBD1. V lost 0 bases, J lost 8 bases, and 7 bases stayed unmatched. The CDR3 is 16 residues long. From germline, CDR1 is SGHTA and CDR2 FQGNSA. CDR3 sequence reads: CASSLAVGQRYSPLHF. In DNA form, the CDR3 reads TGTGCCAGCAGCTTAGCGGTGGGACAGCGATATTCACCCCTCCACTTT.

This clonotype was found many times. The J gene is TRBJ2-1, the V gene TRBV30, with 7 bases that match TRBD2. The CDR3 is 14 amino acids. The V gene's germline CDR1 is GTSNPN and CDR2 SVGIG (reference sequence). Trimming at V came to 4 bases and at J to 4 bases, leaving 7 bases not matched to a gene. CDR3 in amino acids: CAWNSGGGYNEQFF. DNA for the CDR3: TGTGCCTGGAACTCGGGAGGAGGGTACAATGAGCAGTTCTTC.

On this clonotype itself: This may arise from a read error, as a much more abundant clone is one base away. This chain joins TRBV10-3 and TRBJ2-3; possible D gene TRBD2, 5 bases. The CDR3 runs to 15 residues. Trimming shortened V by 4 bases and J by 1 base, and 12 bases separated the two germline ends. Germline V gene lookup returns CDR1 ENHRY and CDR2 SYGVKD. CDR3 nucleotides: TGTGCCATCAGTGGGAACCAGGAGGGCACAGATACGCAGTATTTT. Translating it yields CAISGNQEGTDTQYF.

This clonotype was seen ten or more times. The rearrangement uses TRBV11-2 and TRBJ2-3; 11 bases match TRBD2. V was clipped by 6 bases and J by 5 bases; unmatched bases: 4. CDR3 length equals 14 residues. Per germline, CDR1 SGHAT and CDR2 FQNNGV. The CDR3 DNA follows: TGTGCCAGCAGTTCAGGGACTAGCGGAGATACGCAGTATTTT. It specifies CASSSGTSGDTQYF.

V and J are TRBV7-3 and TRBJ2-1, with 12 bases fitting TRBD2. Trimming took 3 bases from V and 5 from J; bases not matched to a gene: 5. Looked up from germline, CDR1 is SGHTA and CDR2 is FQGTGA. The CDR3 is 16 residues long. CDR3 bases: TGTGCCAGCAGCTTGCTAGCGGGAGGGCCGAACAATGAGCAGTTCTTC. Translation: CASSLLAGGPNNEQFF.

This clonotype was found many times. This CDR3 reads CASSRDSGVGNQPQHF. CDR3 sequence (DNA): TGTGCCAGCAGCCGGGACTCAGGGGTCGGCAATCAGCCCCAGCATTTT. The V gene is TRBV3-1, the J gene TRBJ1-5; perhaps TRBD1 as D (6 bases). The germline gives CDR1 LGHDT, CDR2 YNNKEL (reference sequence). This CDR3 contains 16 residues. Trimming removed 4 bases from V and 2 bases from J, with 15 bases in between.